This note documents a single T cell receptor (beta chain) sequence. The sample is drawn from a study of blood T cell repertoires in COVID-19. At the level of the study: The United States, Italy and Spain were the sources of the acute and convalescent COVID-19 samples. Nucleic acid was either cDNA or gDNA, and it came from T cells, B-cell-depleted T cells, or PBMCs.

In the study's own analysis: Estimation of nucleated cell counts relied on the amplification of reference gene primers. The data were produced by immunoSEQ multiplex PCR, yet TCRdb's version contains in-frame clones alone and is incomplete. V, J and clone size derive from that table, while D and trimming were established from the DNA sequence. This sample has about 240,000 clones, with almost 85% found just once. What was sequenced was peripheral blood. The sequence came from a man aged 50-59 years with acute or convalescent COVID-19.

CDR3 sequence reads: CASSIASGSSYNEQFF. CDR3 nucleotides: TGTGCCAGTAGTATAGCGAGCGGAAGCTCCTACAATGAGCAGTTCTTC. The chain employs TRBV19 and TRBJ2-1; D is possibly TRBD2 (5 bases). The CDR3 is 16 residues long. Trimming took off 1 base at V and 0 bases at J, with 10 bases between the two ends. Germline CDR1 reads LNHDA; CDR2 reads SQIVND (reference sequence).